These T cell receptor beta chains were read from a single sample in a study of T-cell reconstitution after alpha-beta-depleted transplantation in children. TCRdb analysed the PCR reads with MiXCR anew, one entry per CDR3 protein. The sample has about 600,000 distinct CDR3 sequences, 23% seen once. Source: PBMCs, mostly from graft donor cells, taken 360 days after TCRalphabeta/CD19-depleted stem cell transplant. The receptors derive from a boy under two years old who had a stem cell transplant for acute myeloid leukemia, so the T cells may come from the graft donor. Each CDR3 is given without its conserved first and last residue. Each record gives: V gene, J gene, CDR3 protein.

TRBV20-1,TRBJ2-4,CARDYWTEDLNIQY
TRBV12-3/TRBV12-4,TRBJ2-7,ASSLPGQALDEQY
TRBV20-1,TRBJ1-5,SAPLFRSYSNQPQH
TRBV20-1,TRBJ2-7,SARVGAGSGEQY
TRBV7-2,TRBJ2-7,ASSLLDRGYEQY
TRBV27,TRBJ1-1,ASSFSRDTEAF
TRBV6-1,TRBJ2-7,ASTRDAGQLYEQY
TRBV12-3/TRBV12-4,TRBJ2-2,ASSFSLYRIGELF
TRBV6-5,TRBJ1-5,ASSSSGEGGNQPQH
TRBV24-1,TRBJ2-1,ATRQGTHNEQF
TRBV9,TRBJ1-2,ASSVVEQSHGYT
TRBV4-3,TRBJ2-5,ASSQELRRDCGETQY
TRBV28,TRBJ1-1,ASSVGEGAF
TRBV20-1,TRBJ2-1,SARGLAYNEQF
TRBV20-1,TRBJ1-4,SARAPGLDPNEKLF
TRBV20-1,TRBJ2-1,SARGKIVLAGASYNEQF
TRBV6-5,TRBJ2-3,ASSYGGPLTDTQY
TRBV9,TRBJ2-7,ASSVRDRAYEQY
TRBV13,TRBJ2-3,ASSPLGLAGVTDTQY
TRBV4-1,.,ASSRRDNEQY
TRBV20-1,TRBJ2-5,SARSAVRETQY
TRBV12-3/TRBV12-4,TRBJ2-5,ASSTGAFQETQY
TRBV5-4,TRBJ2-1,ASSWARLTSVNEQF
TRBV7-2,TRBJ2-7,ASSPGPFSYEQY
TRBV28,TRBJ2-1,ASRPRPGEQF
TRBV7-3,TRBJ2-2,ASSFQLETGELF
TRBV5-1,TRBJ2-1,ASYPGQGVNEQF
TRBV29-1,TRBJ2-5,STSAGRETQY
TRBV5-1,TRBJ1-1,ASSAQQVWKNTEAF
TRBV20-1,TRBJ2-7,SATSTSSSYEQY
TRBV10-3,TRBJ2-7,AISPVDSPTYEQY
TRBV12-3/TRBV12-4,TRBJ2-2,ASSLVNRGPSGELF
TRBV10-3,TRBJ2-3,AISEVGRFADTQY
TRBV15,TRBJ2-1,ATSPGLAVYNEQF
TRBV20-1,TRBJ2-2,SAGDRVNTGELF
TRBV20-1,TRBJ1-5,SASWTGSNQPQH
TRBV20-1,TRBJ2-3,SARDITGPTDTQY
TRBV7-2,TRBJ1-1,ASSSRQPGGTEAF